The entry that follows covers one TCR beta chain sequence. The length of the CDR3 is 16 residues. The germline V gene encodes CDR1 SGHTA and CDR2 FQGTGA. V lost 5 bases and J lost 8; bases outside the gene matches: 7. These data originate in a study of blood T cell repertoires in COVID-19. The assay was immunoSEQ multiplex PCR, and TCRdb's table has in-frame clones only and misses some. Here the sample spans a few hundred thousand clones, about nine tenths being singletons. The source material was PBMCs or T cells enriched from blood (not recorded which). The receptor's source is a young woman who had recovered from COVID-19. This chain links TRBV7-3 with TRBJ2-1, with 15 bases that match TRBD2. CDR3: CASSTGLAGGSDEQFF. Written as DNA, the CDR3 is TGTGCCAGCAGCACGGGACTAGCGGGGGGCAGTGATGAGCAGTTCTTC.